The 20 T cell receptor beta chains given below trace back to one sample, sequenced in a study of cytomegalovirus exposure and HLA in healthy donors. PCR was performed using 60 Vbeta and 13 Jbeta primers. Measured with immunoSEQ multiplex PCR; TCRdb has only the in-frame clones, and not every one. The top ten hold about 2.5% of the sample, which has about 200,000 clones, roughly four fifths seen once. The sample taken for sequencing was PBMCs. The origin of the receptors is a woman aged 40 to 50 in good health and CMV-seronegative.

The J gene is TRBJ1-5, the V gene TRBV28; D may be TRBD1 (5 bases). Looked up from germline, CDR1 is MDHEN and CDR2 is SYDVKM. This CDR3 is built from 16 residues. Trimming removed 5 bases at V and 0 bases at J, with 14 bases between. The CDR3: CASSPTGLRSNQPQHF. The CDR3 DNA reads TGTGCCAGCAGTCCCACGGGACTTCGTAGCAATCAGCCCCAGCATTTT.

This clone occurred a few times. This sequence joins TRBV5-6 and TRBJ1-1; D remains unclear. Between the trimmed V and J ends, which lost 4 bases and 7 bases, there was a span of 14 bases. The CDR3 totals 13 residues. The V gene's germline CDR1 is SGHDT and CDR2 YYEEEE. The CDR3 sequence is CASSITTAGEAFF. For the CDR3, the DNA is TGTGCCAGCAGCATAACAACGGCAGGTGAAGCTTTCTTT.

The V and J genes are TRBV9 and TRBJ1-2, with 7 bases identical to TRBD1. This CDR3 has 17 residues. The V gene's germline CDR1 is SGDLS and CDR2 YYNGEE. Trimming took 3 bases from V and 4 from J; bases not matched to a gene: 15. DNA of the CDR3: TGTGCCAGCAGCGGACGTGACAGGGAACCTATCTTCTATGGCTACACCTTC. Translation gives CASSGRDREPIFYGYTF. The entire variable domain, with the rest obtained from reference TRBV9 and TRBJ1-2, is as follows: DSGVTQTPKHLITATGQRVTLRCSPRSGDLSVYWYQQSLDQGLQFLIQYYNGEERAKGNILERFSAQQFPDLHSELNLSSLELGDSALYFCASSGRDREPIFYGYTFGSGTRLTVV.

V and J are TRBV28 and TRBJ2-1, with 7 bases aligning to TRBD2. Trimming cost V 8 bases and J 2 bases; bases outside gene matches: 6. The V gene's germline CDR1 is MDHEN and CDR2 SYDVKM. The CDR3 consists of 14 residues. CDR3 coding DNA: TGTGCCAGCCTCAACAGCGGGGCCTACAATGAGCAGTTCTTC. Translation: CASLNSGAYNEQFF. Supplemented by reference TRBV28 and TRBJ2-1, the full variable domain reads DVKVTQSSRYLVKRTGEKVFLECVQDMDHENMFWYRQDPGLGLRLIYFSYDVKMKEKGDIPEGYSVSREKKERFSLILESASTNQTSMYLCASLNSGAYNEQFFGPGTRLTVL.

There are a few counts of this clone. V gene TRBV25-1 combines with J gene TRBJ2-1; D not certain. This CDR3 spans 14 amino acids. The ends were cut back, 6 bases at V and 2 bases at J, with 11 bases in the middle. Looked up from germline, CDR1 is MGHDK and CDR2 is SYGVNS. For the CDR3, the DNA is TGTGCCAGCAGCCAACTTACTACCTACAATGAGCAGTTCTTC. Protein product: CASSQLTTYNEQFF.

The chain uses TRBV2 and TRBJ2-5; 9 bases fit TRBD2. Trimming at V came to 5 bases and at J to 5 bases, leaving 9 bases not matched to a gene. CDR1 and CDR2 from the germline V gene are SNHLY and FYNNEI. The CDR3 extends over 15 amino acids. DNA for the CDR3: TGTGCCAGCAGTACCCTACTAGCGGGCGGGGAGACCCAGTACTTC. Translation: CASSTLLAGGETQYF.

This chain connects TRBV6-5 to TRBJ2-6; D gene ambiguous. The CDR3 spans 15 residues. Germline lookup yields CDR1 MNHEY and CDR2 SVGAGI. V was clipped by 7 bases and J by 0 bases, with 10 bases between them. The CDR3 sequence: CASTLTFSGANVLTF. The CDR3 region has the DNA TGTGCCAGCACCCTAACCTTCTCTGGGGCCAACGTCCTGACTTTC.

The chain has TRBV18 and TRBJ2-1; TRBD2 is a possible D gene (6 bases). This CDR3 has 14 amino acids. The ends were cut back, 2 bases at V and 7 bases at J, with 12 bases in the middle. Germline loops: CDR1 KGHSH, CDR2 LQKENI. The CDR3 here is CASSPFSRENEQFF. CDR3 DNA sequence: TGTGCCAGCTCACCATTCAGTCGGGAGAATGAGCAGTTCTTC.

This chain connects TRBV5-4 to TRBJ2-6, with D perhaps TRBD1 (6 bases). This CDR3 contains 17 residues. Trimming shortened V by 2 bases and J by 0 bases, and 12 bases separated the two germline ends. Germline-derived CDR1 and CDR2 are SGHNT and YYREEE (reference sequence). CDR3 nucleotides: TGTGCCAGCAGCTTAACAGGGTTTCCCTCTGGGGCCAACGTCCTGACTTTC. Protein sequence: CASSLTGFPSGANVLTF. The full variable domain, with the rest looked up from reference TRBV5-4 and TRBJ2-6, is ETGVTQSPTHLIKTRGQQVTLRCSSQSGHNTVSWYQQALGQGPQFIFQYYREEENGRGNFPPRFSGLQFPNYSSELNVNALELDDSALYLCASSLTGFPSGANVLTFGAGSRLTVL.

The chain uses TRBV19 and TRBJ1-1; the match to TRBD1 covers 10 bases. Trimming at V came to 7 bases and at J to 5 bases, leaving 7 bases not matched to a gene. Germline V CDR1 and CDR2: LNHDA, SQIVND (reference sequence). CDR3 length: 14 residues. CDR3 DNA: TGTGCCAGTATCAGGGACAGGGGTTATACTGAAGCTTTCTTT. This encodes CASIRDRGYTEAFF.

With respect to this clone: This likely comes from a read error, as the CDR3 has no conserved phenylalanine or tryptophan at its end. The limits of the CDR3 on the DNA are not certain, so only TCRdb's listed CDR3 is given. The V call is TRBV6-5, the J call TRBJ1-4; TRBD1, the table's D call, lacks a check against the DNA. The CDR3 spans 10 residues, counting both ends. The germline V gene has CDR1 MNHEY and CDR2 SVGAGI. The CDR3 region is CASSYCRQVP.

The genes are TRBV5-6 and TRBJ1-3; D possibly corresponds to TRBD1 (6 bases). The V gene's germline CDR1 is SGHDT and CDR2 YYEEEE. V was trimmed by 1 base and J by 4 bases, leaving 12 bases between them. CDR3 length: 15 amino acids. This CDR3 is CASSLFRGPGNTIYF. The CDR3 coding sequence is TGTGCCAGCAGCTTGTTCAGGGGCCCGGGAAACACCATATATTTT.

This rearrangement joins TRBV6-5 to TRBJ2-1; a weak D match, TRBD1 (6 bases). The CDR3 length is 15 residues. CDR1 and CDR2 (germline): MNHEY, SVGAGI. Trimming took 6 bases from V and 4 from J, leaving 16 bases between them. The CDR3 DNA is TGTGCCAGCAGCCCAGGGGATGGGAGATACAATGAGCAGTTCTTC. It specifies CASSPGDGRYNEQFF.

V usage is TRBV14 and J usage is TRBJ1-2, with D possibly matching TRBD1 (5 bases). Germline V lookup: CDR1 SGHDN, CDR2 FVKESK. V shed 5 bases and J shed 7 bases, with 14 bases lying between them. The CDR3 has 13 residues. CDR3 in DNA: TGTGCCAGCAGCTCATCAGGGACTCGTGGCTACACCTTC. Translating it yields CASSSSGTRGYTF.

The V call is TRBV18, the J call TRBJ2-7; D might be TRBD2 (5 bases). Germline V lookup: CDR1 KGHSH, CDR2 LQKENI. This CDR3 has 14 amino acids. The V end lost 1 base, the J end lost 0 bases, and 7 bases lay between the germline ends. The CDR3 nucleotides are TGTGCCAGCTCACCACTAGCGCTCTCCTACGAGCAGTACTTC. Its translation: CASSPLALSYEQYF.

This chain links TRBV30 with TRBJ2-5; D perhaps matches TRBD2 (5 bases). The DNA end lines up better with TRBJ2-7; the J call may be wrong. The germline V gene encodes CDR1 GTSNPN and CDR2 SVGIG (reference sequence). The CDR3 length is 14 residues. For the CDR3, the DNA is TGTGCCTGGAGTGTAATCCGGGGAGACTACGAGCAGTACTTC. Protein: CAWSVIRGDYEQYF.

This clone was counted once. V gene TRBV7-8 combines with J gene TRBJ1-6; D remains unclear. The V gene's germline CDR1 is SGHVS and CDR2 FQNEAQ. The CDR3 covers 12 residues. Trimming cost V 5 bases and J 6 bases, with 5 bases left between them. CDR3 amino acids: CASSLLNSPLHF. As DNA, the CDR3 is TGTGCCAGCAGCCTCCTTAATTCACCCCTCCACTTT.

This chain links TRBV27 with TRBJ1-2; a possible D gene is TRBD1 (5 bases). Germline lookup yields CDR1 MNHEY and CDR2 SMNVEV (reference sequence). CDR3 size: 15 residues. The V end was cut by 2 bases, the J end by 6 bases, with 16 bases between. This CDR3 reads CASSLHGNGGNGYTF. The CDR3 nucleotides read TGTGCCAGCAGTTTACATGGGAACGGGGGGAATGGCTACACCTTC.

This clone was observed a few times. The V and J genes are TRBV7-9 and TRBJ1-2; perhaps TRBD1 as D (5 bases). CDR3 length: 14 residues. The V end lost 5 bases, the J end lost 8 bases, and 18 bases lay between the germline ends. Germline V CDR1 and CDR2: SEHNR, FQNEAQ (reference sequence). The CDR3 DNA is TGTGCCAGCAGCATGGAACCGACAGCAGGAGGCTACACCTTC. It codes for CASSMEPTAGGYTF.

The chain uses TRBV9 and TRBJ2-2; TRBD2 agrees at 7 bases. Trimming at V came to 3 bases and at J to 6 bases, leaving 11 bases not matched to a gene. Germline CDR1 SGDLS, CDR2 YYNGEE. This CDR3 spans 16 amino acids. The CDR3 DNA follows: TGTGCCAGCAGCGCCCGGGCGGGAGTTTCTCCCGGGGAGCTGTTTTTT. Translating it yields CASSARAGVSPGELFF.